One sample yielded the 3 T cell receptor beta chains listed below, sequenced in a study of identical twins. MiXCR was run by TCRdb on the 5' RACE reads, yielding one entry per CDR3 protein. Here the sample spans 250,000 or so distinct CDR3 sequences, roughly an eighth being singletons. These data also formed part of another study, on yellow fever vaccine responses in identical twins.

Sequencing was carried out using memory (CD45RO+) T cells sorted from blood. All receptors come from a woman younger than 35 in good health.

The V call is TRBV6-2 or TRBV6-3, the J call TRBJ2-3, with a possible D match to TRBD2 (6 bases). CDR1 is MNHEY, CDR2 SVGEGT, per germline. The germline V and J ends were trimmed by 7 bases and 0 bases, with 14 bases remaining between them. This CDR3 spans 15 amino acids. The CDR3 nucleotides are TGTGCCAGCACCCAGGAGGAGGGTAGCACAGATACGCAGTATTTT. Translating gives CASTQEEGSTDTQYF.

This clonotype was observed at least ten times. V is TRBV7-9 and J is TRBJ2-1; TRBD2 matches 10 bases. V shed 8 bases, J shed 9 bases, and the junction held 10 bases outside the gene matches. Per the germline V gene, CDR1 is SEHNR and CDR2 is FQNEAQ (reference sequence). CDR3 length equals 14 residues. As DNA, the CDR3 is TGTGCCAGCCACCCCAGCGGGGGGGCAGGTGAGCAGTTCTTC. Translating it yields CASHPSGGAGEQFF.

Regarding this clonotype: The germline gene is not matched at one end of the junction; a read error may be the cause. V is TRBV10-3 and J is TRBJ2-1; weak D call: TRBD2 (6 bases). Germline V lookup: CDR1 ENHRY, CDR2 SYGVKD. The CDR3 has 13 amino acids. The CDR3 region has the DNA TGTGCCATCAGCTGGGAGGAATACAATGTGCAGTTCTTC. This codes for CAISWEEYNVQFF.